The 10 T cell receptor beta chains below all came from one sample that was sequenced in a study of human T cells and chemical hapten exposure. As to time point: healthy volunteer bleed at 6 weeks. Total RNA was extracted from unfractionated whole blood. TCRdb re-called the RACE reads through MiXCR, storing one row per CDR3 protein. In the table there are fewer than 85,000 distinct CDR3 sequences, 8.6% of which are singletons. Material: whole blood. The origin of the receptors is a male donor in good health. Some clones in this sample may be carry-over from other donors' samples.

This clonotype has just a few counts. V and J are TRBV5-1 and TRBJ1-2; 8 nucleotides match TRBD1. Germline assignment: CDR1 SGHRS and CDR2 YFSETQ. This CDR3 spans 14 amino acids. Germline trimming cut 0 bases from V and 3 bases from J; bases unmatched to any gene: 1. CDR3 bases: TGCGCCAGCAGCTTGGACAGGGGGGACTATGGCTACACCTTC. This sequence encodes CASSLDRGDYGYTF. Full variable domain (missing parts from reference TRBV5-1 and TRBJ1-2): KAGVTQTPRYLIKTRGQQVTLSCSPISGHRSVSWYQQTPGQGLQFLFEYFSETQRNKGNFPGRFSGRQFSNSRSEMNVSTLELGDSALYLCASSLDRGDYGYTFGSGTRLTVV.

This clonotype has ten or more counts. The V gene is TRBV20-1, the J gene TRBJ2-5; TRBD1 agrees at 7 bases. Germline trimming cut 2 bases from V and 4 bases from J; bases unmatched to any gene: 7. Germline V gene sequence: CDR1 DFQATT, CDR2 SNEGSKA (reference sequence). This CDR3 comprises 14 residues. The CDR3 loop is CSARKAQGVETQYF. In DNA, the CDR3 is TGCAGTGCTAGAAAGGCCCAGGGGGTAGAGACCCAGTACTTC.

This clonotype was seen only a few times. This rearrangement joins TRBV5-1 to TRBJ2-4; no reliable D call. The CDR3 has 15 amino acids. V lost 0 bases and J 6 bases, leaving 13 bases between the germline ends. Germline lookup yields CDR1 SGHRS and CDR2 YFSETQ. The CDR3 bases are TGCGCCAGCAGCTTGGTCCCGGATCAGCCAAACATTCAGTACTTC. It encodes CASSLVPDQPNIQYF.

The CDR3 spells CASSLAGRSQPQHF. As DNA, the CDR3 is TGTGCCAGCAGCTTAGCAGGGAGGAGCCAGCCCCAGCATTTT. The chain carries TRBV7-9 and TRBJ1-5; no clear D. In germline, CDR1 is SEHNR, CDR2 FQNEAQ (reference sequence). The CDR3 runs 14 residues. With 0 bases removed from V and 7 bases from J, the gap between germline ends came to 10 bases.

This clonotype was seen ten or more times. This sequence joins TRBV12-5 and TRBJ1-1, with 8 nucleotides matching TRBD1. Germline V gene data show CDR1 as LGHNT and CDR2 as FRNRAP. The CDR3 is 16 residues long. With V trimmed by 1 base and J by 4 bases, 8 bases remained unmatched. DNA of the CDR3: TGTGCTAGTGGTTTGGGCCCTGGACAGGGTCCCACTGAAGCTTTCTTT. Protein sequence: CASGLGPGQGPTEAFF.

The chain links TRBV7-6 to TRBJ2-1; weak D call: TRBD1 (6 bases). Trimming took off 1 base at V and 5 bases at J, with 12 bases between the two ends. CDR1 is SGHVS and CDR2 is FNYEAQ in the germline V gene. The CDR3 is made up of 15 amino acids. This CDR3 is CASSLEWGQDNEQFF. The CDR3 coding sequence is TGTGCCAGCAGCTTAGAGTGGGGACAAGACAATGAGCAGTTCTTC.

The CDR3 is CASSPLVGGPLDSDTQYF. The CDR3 nucleotides read TGTGCCAGCAGTCCTCTGGTGGGAGGGCCGTTAGACTCAGATACGCAGTATTTT. The chain employs TRBV12-3 or TRBV12-4 and TRBJ2-3; 7 nucleotides agree with TRBD2. The length of the CDR3 is 18 residues. The J segment lost 4 bases and the V segment lost 5 bases, leaving 18 bases of the junction unmatched.

This clonotype was recorded at least ten times. The rearrangement links TRBV29-1 to TRBJ2-1; D is possibly TRBD1 (6 bases). V lost 3 bases to trimming and J lost 7 bases, with 13 bases between them. CDR1 and CDR2 from the germline V gene are SQVTM and ANQGSEA. The CDR3 sequence is 13 residues long. Here the CDR3 reads CSVDRRQGNEQFF. The DNA of the CDR3 is TGCAGCGTTGATCGACGGCAGGGGAATGAGCAGTTCTTC.

This clonotype was found many times. The V gene is TRBV7-2, the J gene TRBJ2-7, with 11 nucleotides matching TRBD2. The germline gives CDR1 SGHTA, CDR2 FQGNSA. Trimming took 5 bases from V and 3 from J; bases not matched to a gene: 6. The CDR3 extends over 15 amino acids. This CDR3 is CASSPMGTSGYEQYF. The CDR3 region has the DNA TGTGCCAGCAGCCCAATGGGGACTAGCGGCTACGAGCAGTACTTC.

This clonotype turned up a few times. DNA for the CDR3: TGTGCCAGCAGCTTGGGGGGACAACAGAGCTCTGGGGCCAACGTCCTGACTTTC. It yields the protein CASSLGGQQSSGANVLTF. This rearrangement joins TRBV7-8 to TRBJ2-6, with D perhaps TRBD1 or TRBD2 (6 bases each). Per germline, CDR1 SGHVS and CDR2 FQNEAQ. The CDR3 totals 18 residues. The V end was cut by 3 bases, the J end by 0 bases, with 15 bases between.